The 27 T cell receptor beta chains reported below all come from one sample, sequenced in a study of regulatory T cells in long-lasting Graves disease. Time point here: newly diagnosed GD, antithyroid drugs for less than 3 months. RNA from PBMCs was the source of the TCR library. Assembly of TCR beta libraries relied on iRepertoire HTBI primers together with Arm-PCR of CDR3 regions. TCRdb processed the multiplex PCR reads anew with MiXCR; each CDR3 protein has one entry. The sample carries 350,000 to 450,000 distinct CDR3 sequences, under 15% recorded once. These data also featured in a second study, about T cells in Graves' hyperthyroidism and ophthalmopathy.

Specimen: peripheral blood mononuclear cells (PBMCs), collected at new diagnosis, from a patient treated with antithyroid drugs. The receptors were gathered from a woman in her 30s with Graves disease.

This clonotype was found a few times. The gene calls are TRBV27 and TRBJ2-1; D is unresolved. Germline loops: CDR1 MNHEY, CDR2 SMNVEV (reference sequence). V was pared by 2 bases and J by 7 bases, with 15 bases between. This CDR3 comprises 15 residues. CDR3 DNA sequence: TGTGCCAGCAGTTTAGGTTTCCCTAGTGCGAATGAGCAGTTCTTC. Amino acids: CASSLGFPSANEQFF.

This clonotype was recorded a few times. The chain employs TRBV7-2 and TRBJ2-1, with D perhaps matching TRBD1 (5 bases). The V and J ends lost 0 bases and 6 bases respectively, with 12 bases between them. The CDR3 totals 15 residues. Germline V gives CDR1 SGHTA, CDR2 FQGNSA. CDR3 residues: CASSLAGLAVNEQFF. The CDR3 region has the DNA TGTGCCAGCAGCTTAGCGGGGCTGGCGGTCAATGAGCAGTTCTTC. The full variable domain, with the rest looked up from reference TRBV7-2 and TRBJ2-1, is GAGVSQSPSNKVTEKGKDVELRCDPISGHTALYWYRQSLGQGLEFLIYFQGNSAPDKSGLPSDRFSAERTGGSVSTLTIQRTQQEDSAVYLCASSLAGLAVNEQFFGPGTRLTVL.

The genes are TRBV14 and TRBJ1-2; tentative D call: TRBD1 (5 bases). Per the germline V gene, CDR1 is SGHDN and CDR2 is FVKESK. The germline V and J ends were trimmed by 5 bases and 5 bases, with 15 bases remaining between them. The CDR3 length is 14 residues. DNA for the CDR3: TGTGCCAGCAGCGAAACAGGCAGGCCATATGGCTACACCTTC. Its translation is CASSETGRPYGYTF.

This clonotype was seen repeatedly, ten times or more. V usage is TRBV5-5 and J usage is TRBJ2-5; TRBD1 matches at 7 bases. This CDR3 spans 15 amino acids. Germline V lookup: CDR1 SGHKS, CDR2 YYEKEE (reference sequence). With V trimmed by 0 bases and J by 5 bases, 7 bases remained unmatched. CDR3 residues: CASSLETGRSETQYF. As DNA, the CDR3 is TGTGCCAGCAGCTTGGAGACAGGGCGCAGCGAGACCCAGTACTTC.

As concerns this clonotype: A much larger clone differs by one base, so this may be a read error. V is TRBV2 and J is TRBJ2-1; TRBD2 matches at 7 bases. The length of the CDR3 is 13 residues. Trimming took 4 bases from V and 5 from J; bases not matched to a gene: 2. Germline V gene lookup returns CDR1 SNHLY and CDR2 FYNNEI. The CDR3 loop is CASSGDYDNEQFF. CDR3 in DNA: TGTGCCAGCAGTGGGGACTACGACAATGAGCAGTTCTTC.

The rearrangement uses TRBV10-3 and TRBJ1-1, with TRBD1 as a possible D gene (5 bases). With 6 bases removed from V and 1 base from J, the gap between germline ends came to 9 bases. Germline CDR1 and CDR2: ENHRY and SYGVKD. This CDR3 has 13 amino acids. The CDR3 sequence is CAIRDQGNTEAFF. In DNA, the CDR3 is TGTGCCATCAGGGATCAGGGGAACACTGAAGCTTTCTTT.

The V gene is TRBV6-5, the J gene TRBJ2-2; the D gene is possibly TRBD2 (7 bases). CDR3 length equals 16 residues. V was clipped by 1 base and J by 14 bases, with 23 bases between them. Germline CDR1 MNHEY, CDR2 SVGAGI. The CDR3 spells CASSYLGHRGGSQLFF. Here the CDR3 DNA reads TGTGCCAGCAGTTACTTGGGACACCGGGGAGGGTCCCAACTGTTTTTT.

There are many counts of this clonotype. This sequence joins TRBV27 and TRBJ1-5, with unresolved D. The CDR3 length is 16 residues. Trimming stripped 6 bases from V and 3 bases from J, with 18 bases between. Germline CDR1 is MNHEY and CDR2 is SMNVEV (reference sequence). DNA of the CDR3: TGTGCCAGCAGGAGTTTCTTGGCCCACGACAATCAGCCCCAGCATTTT. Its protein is CASRSFLAHDNQPQHF.

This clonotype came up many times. CDR3 sequence reads: CASKMITSGPDTQYF. The CDR3 DNA reads as TGTGCCAGCAAAATGATCACTAGCGGGCCAGATACGCAGTATTTT. This chain uses TRBV2 with TRBJ2-3; TRBD2 matches at 9 bases. There are 15 residues in the CDR3. Germline V gives CDR1 SNHLY, CDR2 FYNNEI. V was clipped by 7 bases and J by 4 bases; unmatched bases: 9.

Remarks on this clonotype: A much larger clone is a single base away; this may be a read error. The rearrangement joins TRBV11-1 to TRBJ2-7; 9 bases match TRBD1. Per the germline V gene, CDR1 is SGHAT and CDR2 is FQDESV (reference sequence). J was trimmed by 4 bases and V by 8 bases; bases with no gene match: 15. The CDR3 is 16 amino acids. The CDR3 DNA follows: TGTGCCAGCGGCATCGACCTGGGGACAGGGACTTACGAGCAGTACTTC. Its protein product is CASGIDLGTGTYEQYF.

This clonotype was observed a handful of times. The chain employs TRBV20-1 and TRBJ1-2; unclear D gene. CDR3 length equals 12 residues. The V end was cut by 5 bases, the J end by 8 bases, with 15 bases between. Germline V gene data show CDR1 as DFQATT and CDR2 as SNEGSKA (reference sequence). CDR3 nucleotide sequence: TGCAGTGCTGCTCTACAGCTCGCCGGCTACACCTTC. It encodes CSAALQLAGYTF.

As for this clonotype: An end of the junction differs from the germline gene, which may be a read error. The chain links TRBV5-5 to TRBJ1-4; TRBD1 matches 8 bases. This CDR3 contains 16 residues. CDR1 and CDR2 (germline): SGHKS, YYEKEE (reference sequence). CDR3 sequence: CTSSLAVGTGGEKLFF. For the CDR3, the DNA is TGTACCAGCAGCTTGGCAGTCGGGACAGGCGGGGAAAAACTGTTTTTT.

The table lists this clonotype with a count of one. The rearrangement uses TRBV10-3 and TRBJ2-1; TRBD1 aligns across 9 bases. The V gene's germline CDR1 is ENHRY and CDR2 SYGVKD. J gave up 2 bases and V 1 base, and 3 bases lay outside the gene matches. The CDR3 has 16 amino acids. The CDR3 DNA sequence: TGTGCCATCAGTGAGTGGAGACAGGGGGCCTACAATGAGCAGTTCTTC. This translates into CAISEWRQGAYNEQFF.

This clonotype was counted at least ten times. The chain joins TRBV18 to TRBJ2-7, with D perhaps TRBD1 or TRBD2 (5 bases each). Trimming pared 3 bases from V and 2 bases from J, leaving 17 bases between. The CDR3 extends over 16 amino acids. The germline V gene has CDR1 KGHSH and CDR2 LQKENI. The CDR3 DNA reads TGTGCCAGCTCACCGGGGATCCGGGACCCTACCTACGAGCAGTACTTC. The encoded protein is CASSPGIRDPTYEQYF.

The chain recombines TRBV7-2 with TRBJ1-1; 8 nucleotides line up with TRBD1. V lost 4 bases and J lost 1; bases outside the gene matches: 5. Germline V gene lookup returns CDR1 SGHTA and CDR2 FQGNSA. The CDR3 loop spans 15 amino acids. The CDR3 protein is CASSSTGAQNTEAFF. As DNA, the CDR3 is TGTGCCAGCAGCTCGACAGGGGCGCAGAACACTGAAGCTTTCTTT.

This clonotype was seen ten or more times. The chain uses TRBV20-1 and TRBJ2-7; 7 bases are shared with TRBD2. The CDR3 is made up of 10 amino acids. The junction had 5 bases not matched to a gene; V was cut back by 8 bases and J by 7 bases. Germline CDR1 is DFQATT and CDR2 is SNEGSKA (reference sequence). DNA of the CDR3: TGCAGTCCTCGGGGGGATGAGCAGTACTTC. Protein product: CSPRGDEQYF.

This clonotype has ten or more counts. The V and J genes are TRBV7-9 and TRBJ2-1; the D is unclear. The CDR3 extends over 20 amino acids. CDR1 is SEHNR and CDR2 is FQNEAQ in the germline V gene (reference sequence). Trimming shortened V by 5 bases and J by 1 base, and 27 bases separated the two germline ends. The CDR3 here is CASSLNPRWATLISYNEQFF. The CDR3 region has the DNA TGTGCCAGCAGCCTAAACCCCCGTTGGGCTACCCTAATTTCCTACAATGAGCAGTTCTTC.

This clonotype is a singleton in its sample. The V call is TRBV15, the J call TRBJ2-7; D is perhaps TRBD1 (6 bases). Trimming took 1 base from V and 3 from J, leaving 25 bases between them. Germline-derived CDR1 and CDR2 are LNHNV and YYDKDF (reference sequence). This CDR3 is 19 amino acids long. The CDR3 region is CATSRGYGSSGVEGYEQYF. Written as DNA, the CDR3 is TGTGCCACCAGCAGAGGTTACGGTAGCTCAGGGGTCGAGGGCTACGAGCAGTACTTC.

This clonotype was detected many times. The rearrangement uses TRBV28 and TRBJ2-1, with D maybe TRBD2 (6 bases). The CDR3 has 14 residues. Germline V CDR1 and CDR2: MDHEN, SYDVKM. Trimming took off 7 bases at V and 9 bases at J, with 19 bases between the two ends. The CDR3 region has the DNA TGTGCCAGCACCTTGATACTAGCCACCGGTGAGCAGTTCTTC. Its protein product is CASTLILATGEQFF.

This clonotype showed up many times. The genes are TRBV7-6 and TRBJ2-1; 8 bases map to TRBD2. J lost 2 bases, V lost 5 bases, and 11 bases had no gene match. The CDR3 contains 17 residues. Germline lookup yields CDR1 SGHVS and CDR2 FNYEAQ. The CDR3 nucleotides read TGTGCCAGCAGCCTAACAAAGCGGGAGAGGCCCTACAATGAGCAGTTCTTC. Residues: CASSLTKRERPYNEQFF.

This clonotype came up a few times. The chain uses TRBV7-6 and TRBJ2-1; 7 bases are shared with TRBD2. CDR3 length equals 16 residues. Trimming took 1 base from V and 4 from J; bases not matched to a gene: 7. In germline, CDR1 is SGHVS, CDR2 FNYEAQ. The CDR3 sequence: CASSLEGAGEYNEQFF. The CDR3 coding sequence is TGTGCCAGCAGCTTAGAAGGGGCGGGAGAGTACAATGAGCAGTTCTTC.

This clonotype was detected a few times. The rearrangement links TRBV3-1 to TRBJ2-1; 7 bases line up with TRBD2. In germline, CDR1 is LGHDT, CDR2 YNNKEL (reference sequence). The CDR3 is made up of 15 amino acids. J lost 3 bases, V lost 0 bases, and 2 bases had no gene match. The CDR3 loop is CASSQEGTIYNEQFF. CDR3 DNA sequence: TGTGCCAGCAGCCAAGAAGGGACTATCTACAATGAGCAGTTCTTC.

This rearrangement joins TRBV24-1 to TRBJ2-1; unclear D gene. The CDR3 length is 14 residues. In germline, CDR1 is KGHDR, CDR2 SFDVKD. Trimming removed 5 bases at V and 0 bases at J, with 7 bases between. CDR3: CATSGTASYNEQFF. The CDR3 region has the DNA TGTGCCACCAGTGGTACAGCCTCCTACAATGAGCAGTTCTTC.

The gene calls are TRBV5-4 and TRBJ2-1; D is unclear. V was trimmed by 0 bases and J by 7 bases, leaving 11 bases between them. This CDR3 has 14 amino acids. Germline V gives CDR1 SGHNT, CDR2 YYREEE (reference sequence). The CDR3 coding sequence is TGTGCCAGCAGCTTGGAGTTGTTGGATAATGAGCAGTTCTTC. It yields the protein CASSLELLDNEQFF. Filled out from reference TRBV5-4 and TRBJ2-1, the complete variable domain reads ETGVTQSPTHLIKTRGQQVTLRCSSQSGHNTVSWYQQALGQGPQFIFQYYREEENGRGNFPPRFSGLQFPNYSSELNVNALELDDSALYLCASSLELLDNEQFFGPGTRLTVL.

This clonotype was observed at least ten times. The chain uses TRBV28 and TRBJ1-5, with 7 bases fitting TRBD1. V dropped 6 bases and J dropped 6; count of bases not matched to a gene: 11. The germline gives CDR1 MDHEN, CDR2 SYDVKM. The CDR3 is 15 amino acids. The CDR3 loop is CASRYTGAEGQPQHF. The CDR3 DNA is TGTGCCAGCAGATATACAGGGGCGGAGGGTCAGCCCCAGCATTTT.

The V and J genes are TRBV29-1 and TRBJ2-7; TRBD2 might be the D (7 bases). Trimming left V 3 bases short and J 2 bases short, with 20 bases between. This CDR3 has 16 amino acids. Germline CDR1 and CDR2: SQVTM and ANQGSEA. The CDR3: CSVEGGASIPTYEQYF. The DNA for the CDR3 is TGCAGCGTTGAGGGGGGGGCTTCCATCCCAACCTACGAGCAGTACTTC.

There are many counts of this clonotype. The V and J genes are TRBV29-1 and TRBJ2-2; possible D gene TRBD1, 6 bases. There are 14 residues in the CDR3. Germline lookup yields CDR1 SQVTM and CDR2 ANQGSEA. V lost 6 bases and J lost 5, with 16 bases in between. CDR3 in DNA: TGCAGCGTGGGGGCGCGGGTTGGGACCGGGGAGCTGTTTTTT. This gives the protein CSVGARVGTGELFF.